This paragraph reports one TCR beta chain. The sample originates from a study of blood T cell repertoires in COVID-19. The CDR3 length is 11 residues. Germline V lookup: CDR1 MNHEY, CDR2 SVGAGI. The junction had 5 bases not matched to a gene; V was cut back by 11 bases and J by 6 bases. Assay: immunoSEQ multiplex PCR; the TCRdb copy retains only in-frame clones and omits some. This table has some 340,000 clones, about 85% appearing once. The chain carries TRBV6-5 and TRBJ1-2, with 8 bases identical to TRBD1. This receptor was identified in a woman under 30 with acute or convalescent COVID-19. The specimen sequenced was peripheral blood. This chain's CDR3 is CASDRGDGYTF. DNA for the CDR3: TGTGCCTCTGACAGGGGTGATGGCTACACCTTC.